Presented here are 20 T cell receptor beta chains from one specimen sequenced in a study of blood T cell repertoires in COVID-19 (dated by TCRdb to 2018 to 2021). Receptor amplification or capture employed the immunoSEQ multiplex PCR assay. This immuneACCESS table, as held by TCRdb, lists in-frame sequences with V and J called but not all clones. Of the missing ones, under half trace to an unresolved V gene in checked studies; the others have no known cause. The sample records hundreds of thousands of clones, about 91% of which are singletons. The ten biggest clones cover approximately 9.8% of the sample. Sequencing input: PBMCs or T cells enriched from blood (not recorded which). These receptors came from a woman aged 40 to 49 who had recovered from COVID-19.

The chain uses TRBV11-2 and TRBJ2-1; D is possibly TRBD2 (6 bases). There are 17 residues in the CDR3. Germline CDR1 and CDR2: SGHAT and FQNNGV. Deletions cut 3 bases from V and 8 bases from J, with 23 bases between. The DNA for the CDR3 is TGTGCCAGCAGCTTCCAAACGGGCGGGACCCTTCGGGATGAGCAGTTCTTC. Its protein is CASSFQTGGTLRDEQFF.

This chain connects TRBV10-3 to TRBJ1-5; perhaps TRBD1 as D (6 bases). CDR1 and CDR2 (germline): ENHRY, SYGVKD. CDR3 length: 14 amino acids. Trimming took off 5 bases at V and 3 bases at J, with 11 bases between the two ends. CDR3 sequence reads: CAISPGQSNQPQHF. The CDR3 DNA sequence: TGTGCCATCAGTCCTGGACAGTCCAATCAGCCCCAGCATTTT.

The chain couples TRBV27 to TRBJ2-7, with 8 bases matching TRBD2. V shed 1 base and J 2 bases; nucleotides not matched to a gene: 4. Looked up from germline, CDR1 is MNHEY and CDR2 is SMNVEV (reference sequence). This CDR3 region has 15 residues. The CDR3 DNA sequence: TGTGCCAGCAGTTTATTTGCTAGCGGGCCCTACGAGCAGTACTTC. Translating gives CASSLFASGPYEQYF.

The chain couples TRBV5-1 to TRBJ2-5, with TRBD1 matching 8 bases. The V and J ends lost 3 bases and 1 base, in that order; junction bases with no gene match: 5. This CDR3 is 15 amino acids long. Looked up from germline, CDR1 is SGHRS and CDR2 is YFSETQ. CDR3 nucleotide sequence: TGCGCCAGCAGCTGGGGACAGGCCACCCAAGAGACCCAGTACTTC. This encodes CASSWGQATQETQYF.

The chain combines TRBV30 with TRBJ1-6; D not certain. CDR1 GTSNPN and CDR2 SVGIG come from the germline V gene (reference sequence). V gave up 0 bases and J gave up 9 bases, with 3 bases separating them. CDR3 size: 11 residues. CDR3 coding DNA: TGTGCCTGGAGTGTTAGTTCACCCCTCCACTTT. Residues: CAWSVSSPLHF.

This rearrangement joins TRBV12-3 or TRBV12-4 to TRBJ2-1; 8 positions agree with TRBD1. The CDR3 has 13 amino acids. Trimming took 5 bases from V and 15 from J; bases not matched to a gene: 12. The CDR3 nucleotides are TGTGCCAGCAGTCCACCAACAGGGGGACGCGGGTTCTTC. This sequence encodes CASSPPTGGRGFF.

This clone was recorded only once. The chain employs TRBV7-8 and TRBJ2-6, with 7 bases that match TRBD1. The J segment lost 2 bases and the V segment lost 6 bases, leaving 16 bases of the junction unmatched. This CDR3 spans 19 amino acids. Germline V gene data show CDR1 as SGHVS and CDR2 as FQNEAQ. The CDR3 coding sequence is TGTGCCAGCAGGCTGCTGAGAGACAGGGTAGTAACTGGGGCCAACGTCCTGACTTTC. Encoded protein: CASRLLRDRVVTGANVLTF. Variable domain in full (rest from reference TRBV7-8 and TRBJ2-6): GAGVSQSPRYKVAKRGQDVALRCDPISGHVSLFWYQQALGQGPEFLTYFQNEAQLDKSGLPSDRFFAERPEGSVSTLKIQRTQQEDSAVYLCASRLLRDRVVTGANVLTFGAGSRLTVL.

The genes are TRBV11-3 and TRBJ2-5; D might be TRBD1 (5 bases). Per germline, CDR1 SGHNT and CDR2 YENEEA. The CDR3 consists of 13 residues. With 1 base removed from V and 3 bases from J, the gap between germline ends came to 6 bases. The CDR3 DNA reads TGTGCCAGCAGCTTAGTAGGGGAAGAGACCCAGTACTTC. Its protein product is CASSLVGEETQYF.

The V gene is TRBV12-3 or TRBV12-4, the J gene TRBJ1-5; TRBD1 agrees at 8 bases. This CDR3 spans 13 amino acids. V was clipped by 6 bases and J by 5 bases; unmatched bases: 3. The CDR3 reads CASSGTGYQPQHF. In DNA, the CDR3 is TGTGCCAGCAGCGGGACAGGCTATCAGCCCCAGCATTTT.

This chain uses TRBV15 with TRBJ2-3; D perhaps matches TRBD1 (6 bases). CDR1 is LNHNV, CDR2 YYDKDF, per germline (reference sequence). CDR3 size: 14 residues. V lost 3 bases and J 2 bases, leaving 9 bases between the germline ends. The chain's CDR3 is CATSSDRFTDTQYF. The DNA of the CDR3 is TGTGCCACCAGCAGCGACAGGTTCACAGATACGCAGTATTTT.

J is TRBJ2-7 and V is TRBV24-1; maybe TRBD2 (5 bases). Germline lookup yields CDR1 KGHDR and CDR2 SFDVKD. CDR3 length: 16 amino acids. The ends were cut back, 2 bases at V and 2 bases at J, with 15 bases in the middle. The CDR3 protein is CATSDSGSTKTYEQYF. CDR3 in DNA: TGTGCCACCAGTGATTCGGGATCCACTAAGACCTACGAGCAGTACTTC.

The chain combines TRBV29-1 with TRBJ2-3; 11 bases fit TRBD1. The CDR3 covers 14 residues. Germline V gives CDR1 SQVTM, CDR2 ANQGSEA. Trimming took 5 bases from V and 4 from J; bases not matched to a gene: 5. In DNA form, the CDR3 reads TGCAGCGTTACCGGGACAGGGGGTGCAGATACGCAGTATTTT. Its translation: CSVTGTGGADTQYF.

The chain is built from TRBV29-1 and TRBJ1-1, with TRBD1 identical over 11 bases. The CDR3 extends over 14 amino acids. V shed 1 base, J shed 5 bases, and the junction held 3 bases outside the gene matches. Germline CDR1 and CDR2: SQVTM and ANQGSEA. The CDR3 loop is CSVEGTGGRTEAFF. The CDR3 DNA follows: TGCAGCGTTGAAGGGACAGGGGGCCGAACTGAAGCTTTCTTT.

The V and J genes are TRBV6-5 and TRBJ2-3; D gene uncertain. From germline, CDR1 is MNHEY and CDR2 SVGAGI. The CDR3 has 13 residues. Trimming pared 3 bases from V and 5 bases from J, leaving 9 bases between. The CDR3 spells CASSYWSQDTQYF. The CDR3 bases are TGTGCCAGCAGTTATTGGTCACAAGATACGCAGTATTTT.

This clone was recorded only once. The rearrangement uses TRBV28 and TRBJ2-3, with 9 positions matching TRBD1. Germline V gives CDR1 MDHEN, CDR2 SYDVKM. This CDR3 is built from 15 residues. V shed 5 bases and J 1 base; nucleotides not matched to a gene: 4. CDR3 in DNA: TGTGCCAGCAGTCAACAGGGGGCCGGCACAGATACGCAGTATTTT. Amino acids: CASSQQGAGTDTQYF.

J is TRBJ1-4 and V is TRBV30; the D is unclear. Per the germline V gene, CDR1 is GTSNPN and CDR2 is SVGIG (reference sequence). This CDR3 comprises 17 residues. V was pared by 8 bases and J by 7 bases, with 29 bases between. CDR3 region: CARTSGSSPGVSEKLFF. CDR3 nucleotide sequence: TGTGCCCGTACCTCGGGGTCATCCCCTGGAGTAAGTGAAAAACTGTTTTTT.

The V gene is TRBV11-3, the J gene TRBJ1-2; the D gene is possibly TRBD1 (6 bases). Germline-derived CDR1 and CDR2 are SGHNT and YENEEA. The CDR3 spans 15 residues. The V end was cut by 4 bases, the J end by 1 base, with 13 bases between. DNA of the CDR3: TGTGCCAGCAGCTCTACCTGGGACAATAACTATGGCTACACCTTC. Protein: CASSSTWDNNYGYTF. Together with reference TRBV11-3 and TRBJ1-2, the CDR3 gives the full variable domain: EAGVVQSPRYKIIEKKQPVAFWCNPISGHNTLYWYLQNLGQGPELLIRYENEEAVDDSQLPKDRFSAERLKGVDSTLKIQPAELGDSAVYLCASSSTWDNNYGYTFGSGTRLTVV.

J is TRBJ2-1 and V is TRBV7-9; 7 bases line up with TRBD2. There are 14 residues in the CDR3. Germline V gene sequence: CDR1 SEHNR, CDR2 FQNEAQ (reference sequence). J was trimmed by 6 bases and V by 4 bases; bases with no gene match: 6. CDR3 nucleotide sequence: TGTGCCAGCAGCTCCAGTGGCGGGGGCAATGAGCAGTTCTTC. This gives the protein CASSSSGGGNEQFF.

This sequence joins TRBV5-4 and TRBJ2-5; 9 bases map to TRBD2. Germline trimming cut 3 bases from V and 2 bases from J; bases unmatched to any gene: 5. Germline CDR1 reads SGHNT; CDR2 reads YYREEE (reference sequence). The CDR3 spans 15 residues. The CDR3 DNA is TGTGCCAGCAGCTGGGGCGGGGGGGCACAAGAGACCCAGTACTTC. Translation: CASSWGGGAQETQYF.

The V call is TRBV4-3, the J call TRBJ1-4; the match to TRBD1 covers 7 bases. Germline V CDR1 and CDR2: LGHNA, YSLEER. This CDR3 spans 15 amino acids. V lost 0 bases and J lost 5; bases outside the gene matches: 3. The CDR3 region is CASSQEGQLNEKLFF. The CDR3 DNA is TGCGCCAGCAGCCAAGAGGGACAGTTGAATGAAAAACTGTTTTTT.